These T cell receptor beta chains were read from a single sample in a study of T cell clonotyping in hematopoietic cell transplantation. The table came from immunoSEQ multiplex PCR; TCRdb's copy has only in-frame clones and leaves some out. The table includes about 6,800 clones, roughly 98% detected once. The sample was PBMCs, taken 30 days after allogeneic stem cell transplant. Source of these receptors: a male patient between 60 and 69 years old who had an allogeneic stem cell transplant from a related donor, so the T cells may come from the graft donor. Some clones in this sample may be carry-over from other donors' samples. Both conserved end residues are part of each CDR3. D genes are given only for firm matches. The size of a clone is reported for some rows only, either as once, few or many, or as a class for expanded clones.

clone size,D gene,J gene,V gene,CDR3 length,CDR3 DNA,CDR3 protein
NA,NA,TRBJ2-7,TRBV7-6,14,TGTGCCAGCACCCGAGGGGGGGAGCCCTACGAGCAGTACTTC,CASTRGGEPYEQYF
NA,NA,TRBJ1-1,TRBV6-1,12,TGTGCCAGCAGTGAAGCGGCCCTTGAAGCTTTCTTT,CASSEAALEAFF
NA,NA,TRBJ2-3,TRBV29-1,12,TGCAGCGGGACCGCCCGCACAGATACGCAGTATTTT,CSGTARTDTQYF
NA,TRBD2,TRBJ2-5,TRBV2,15,TGTGCCAGCAGTGTTGAGCGGGGGGGCCGAGAGACCCAGTACTTC,CASSVERGGRETQYF
NA,NA,TRBJ2-6,TRBV21-1,17,TGTGCCAGCCTATCGGGACAGCGGCCCTGGGGGGCCAACGTCCTGACTTTC,CASLSGQRPWGANVLTF
NA,TRBD2,TRBJ2-3,TRBV19,13,TGTGCCAGTATAGCTAGCGGAACAGATACGCAGTATTTT,CASIASGTDTQYF
NA,NA,TRBJ1-2,TRBV6-5,13,TGTGCCAGCAGAAGGACAGACGGCTATGGCTACACCTTC,CASRRTDGYGYTF
NA,NA,TRBJ2-7,TRBV6-1,13,TGTGCCAGCAGTGGTGGCGAGACCTACGAGCAGTACTTC,CASSGGETYEQYF
NA,NA,TRBJ1-1,TRBV14,13,TGTGCCAGCAGCCACTCGGTGAGCACTGAAGCTTTCTTT,CASSHSVSTEAFF
NA,NA,TRBJ2-7,TRBV4-1,17,TGCGCCAGCAGCCAAGCTCGCATGACAGGAGCAAACTACGAGCAGTACTTC,CASSQARMTGANYEQYF
NA,NA,TRBJ1-2,TRBV5-5,12,TGTGCCAGCAGCTTTCCGCCTGGGGGTGCCACCTTC,CASSFPPGGATF
NA,NA,TRBJ1-1,TRBV6-5,13,TGTGCCAGCAGTTTCAATCGGTACACTGAAGCTTTCTTT,CASSFNRYTEAFF
NA,TRBD2,TRBJ2-5,TRBV6-5,15,TGTGCCAGCAACCAACTAGCGGGGTCTCAAGAGACCCAGTACTTC,CASNQLAGSQETQYF
NA,NA,TRBJ1-6,TRBV5-4,14,TGTGCCAGCAGCCGGACGGTCGATAATTCACCCCTCCACTTT,CASSRTVDNSPLHF
NA,TRBD2,TRBJ2-5,TRBV15,11,TGTGCCACCAGCAGATCGGGACTACCGTACTTC,CATSRSGLPYF
NA,TRBD1,TRBJ1-2,TRBV6-5,13,TGTGCCAGCAGCCGCGGGACAGAGGATGGCTACACCTTC,CASSRGTEDGYTF
NA,NA,TRBJ1-2,TRBV15,14,TGTGCCACCAGCAGAGATGTCGATTTGGGCGGCTACACCTTC,CATSRDVDLGGYTF
NA,NA,TRBJ1-2,TRBV10-3,13,TGTGCCATCAGTGTCGAGGGCGGCTATGGCTACACCTTC,CAISVEGGYGYTF
NA,NA,TRBJ1-4,TRBV4-3,14,TGCGCCAGCAGCCAAGGGAACAGGGATGAAAAACTGTTTTTT,CASSQGNRDEKLFF
once,NA,TRBJ1-2,TRBV2,15,TGTGCCAGCAGTGAATGGGCCCCTCCTTACTATGGCTACACCTTC,CASSEWAPPYYGYTF
once,NA,TRBJ1-1,TRBV5-5,15,TGTGCCAGCAGCCAGCTGGGGGGTATGAACACTGAAGCTTTCTTT,CASSQLGGMNTEAFF
NA,NA,TRBJ2-6,TRBV4-3,13,TGCGCCAGCGGTAACTCTGGGGCCAACGTCCTGACTTTC,CASGNSGANVLTF
NA,NA,TRBJ1-2,TRBV20-1,11,TGCAGTGTGTTGGAGGACTATGGCTACACCTTC,CSVLEDYGYTF
NA,TRBD1,TRBJ1-2,TRBV29-1,15,TGCAGCGTTGAAGATTTGGACAGGGCGGGCTATGGCTACACCTTC,CSVEDLDRAGYGYTF
NA,TRBD1,TRBJ1-5,TRBV19,14,TGTGCCAGTAGCGACACAGGGGCGCGCCAGCCCCAGCATTTT,CASSDTGARQPQHF
NA,TRBD1,TRBJ1-2,TRBV27,14,TGTGCCAGCAGCCGGGGACAGGGAGATGGTGGCTACACCTTC,CASSRGQGDGGYTF
NA,TRBD1,TRBJ1-2,TRBV28,16,TGTGCCAGCAGTCTTACCTCCGGGACAGGGAGCTATGGCTACACCTTC,CASSLTSGTGSYGYTF
NA,NA,TRBJ1-2,TRBV30,15,TGTGCCTGGAGTGAGTGGCGGACAGTCCGATATGGCTACACCTTC,CAWSEWRTVRYGYTF
NA,TRBD1,TRBJ2-5,TRBV19,12,TGTGCCAGCGGACAGGACCAAGAGACCCAGTACTTC,CASGQDQETQYF
NA,NA,TRBJ2-7,TRBV5-1,14,TGCGCCAGCAGCTTCAACAGGGTTGGCGACGAGCAGTACTTC,CASSFNRVGDEQYF
NA,NA,TRBJ1-1,TRBV5-1,14,TGCGCCAGCAGCCTGCTTCCATCGAACACTGAAGCTTTCTTT,CASSLLPSNTEAFF
NA,NA,TRBJ1-2,TRBV11-3,12,TGTGCCAGCAGCTTAGTCCCGGATGGCTACACCTTC,CASSLVPDGYTF
NA,TRBD1,TRBJ2-7,TRBV28,13,TGTGCCAGCAGACGGGACAGGAGGGATGAGCAGTACTTC,CASRRDRRDEQYF
NA,NA,TRBJ1-5,TRBV19,15,TGTGCCAGTAGTCCCCCCGGCCAAGGCAATCAGCCCCAGCATTTT,CASSPPGQGNQPQHF
NA,NA,TRBJ1-6,TRBV6-1,15,TGTGCCAGCAGACGGGACGGCAATTATAATTCACCCCTCCACTTT,CASRRDGNYNSPLHF
NA,NA,TRBJ1-2,TRBV28,11,TGTGCCAGCAGACGGGGGGATGGCTACACCTTC,CASRRGDGYTF
NA,TRBD1,TRBJ1-6,TRBV10-3,15,TGTGCCATCAGGCCGGGACAGGGGGCAAGTTCACCCCTCCACTTT,CAIRPGQGASSPLHF